The 29 T cell receptor beta chains listed next were all sequenced from one sample in a study of shared clonotypes between healthy human individuals. Some clones are missing from TCRdb's copy, which holds only in-frame ones; the method was immunoSEQ multiplex PCR. The repertoire holds around 2.1 million clones, with approximately 94% as singletons. It was CD45RO-negative cells, positively selected for CCR7, that made up naive CD8 cells, with terminally differentiated effector memory CD45RA+ cells excluded. The sample consisted of naive CD8+ T cells from PBMCs. Receptors were obtained from a man younger than 35 in good health. Some clones in this sample may be carry-over from other donors' samples.

J is TRBJ2-7 and V is TRBV29-1; 8 bases match TRBD1. Losses at the gene ends were 4 bases for V and 6 bases for J; bases not matched to a gene: 8. Germline V gene sequence: CDR1 SQVTM, CDR2 ANQGSEA. The CDR3 has 13 amino acids. CDR3 protein: CSVVRQGSSEQYF. CDR3 nucleotides: TGCAGCGTTGTTCGACAGGGGTCAAGCGAGCAGTACTTC.

The chain combines TRBV7-8 with TRBJ2-5; TRBD1 might be the D (5 bases). The CDR3 loop spans 17 amino acids. V was shortened by 6 bases and J by 4 bases, with 24 bases between the two germline ends. Per the germline V gene, CDR1 is SGHVS and CDR2 is FQNEAQ. This CDR3 reads CASREGAGLRLPETQYF. The CDR3 DNA is TGTGCCAGCAGAGAAGGGGCAGGGTTACGTCTTCCAGAGACCCAGTACTTC.

The rearrangement uses TRBV6-5 and TRBJ2-2; D is undetermined. V lost 2 bases and J lost 1, with 11 bases in between. The CDR3 loop spans 16 amino acids. Per the germline V gene, CDR1 is MNHEY and CDR2 is SVGAGI. CDR3 residues: CASSYVNMGNTGELFF. The CDR3 coding sequence is TGTGCCAGCAGTTACGTAAATATGGGGAACACCGGGGAGCTGTTTTTT.

DNA of the CDR3: TGTGCCAGCAGCGCGGCCGGGACAGGGTACGACGAGCAGTACTTC. Translation: CASSAAGTGYDEQYF. The rearrangement joins TRBV9 to TRBJ2-7; 9 nucleotides match TRBD1. The CDR3 consists of 15 residues. The J segment lost 5 bases and the V segment lost 3 bases, leaving 9 bases of the junction unmatched. Germline CDR1 SGDLS, CDR2 YYNGEE.

The V call is TRBV28, the J call TRBJ2-4, with D tentatively TRBD1 (5 bases). The V gene lost 7 bases and the J gene lost 0 bases, with 19 bases spanning the gap. The germline CDR1 and CDR2 sequences are MDHEN and SYDVKM. The CDR3 extends over 17 amino acids. CDR3: CASTTLGLQLAKNIQYF. In nucleotides, the CDR3 is TGTGCCAGCACTACCTTGGGGCTGCAACTAGCCAAAAACATTCAGTACTTC.

Remarks on this clone: The junction and the germline gene differ at one end; a read error may be behind it. The genes are TRBV6-5 and TRBJ2-7, with 7 bases aligning to TRBD1. CDR3 length: 16 residues. The germline V gene has CDR1 MNHEY and CDR2 SVGAGI. The CDR3, as DNA: TGTGCCAGCAGCTACTCTTACAGGGGTCTCTCCTACGAGCAGTACTTC. It codes for CASSYSYRGLSYEQYF.

This rearrangement joins TRBV9 to TRBJ2-5; D gene ambiguous. The V and J ends lost 4 bases and 5 bases respectively, with 15 bases between them. Per germline, CDR1 SGDLS and CDR2 YYNGEE. The CDR3 covers 14 residues. CDR3 region: CASSPRMLDETQYF. CDR3 DNA sequence: TGTGCCAGCAGCCCCCGGATGCTAGACGAGACCCAGTACTTC. The full variable domain, with the rest looked up from reference TRBV9 and TRBJ2-5, is DSGVTQTPKHLITATGQRVTLRCSPRSGDLSVYWYQQSLDQGLQFLIQYYNGEERAKGNILERFSAQQFPDLHSELNLSSLELGDSALYFCASSPRMLDETQYFGPGTRLLVL.

The V call is TRBV5-1, the J call TRBJ2-7, with 7 bases identical to TRBD2. V shed 5 bases and J 1 base; nucleotides not matched to a gene: 9. The CDR3 sequence is 15 residues long. Germline CDR1 reads SGHRS; CDR2 reads YFSETQ. This CDR3 is CASRGAGELSYEQYF. The CDR3 region has the DNA TGCGCCAGCAGAGGGGCGGGAGAGTTATCCTACGAGCAGTACTTC.

The chain has TRBV7-9 and TRBJ2-7; tentatively, D is TRBD1 or TRBD2 (6 bases each). V was trimmed by 2 bases and J by 2 bases, leaving 10 bases between them. The CDR3 contains 14 residues. CDR1 is SEHNR and CDR2 is FQNEAQ in the germline V gene (reference sequence). CDR3 amino acids: CASSLNREAYEQYF. In DNA form, the CDR3 reads TGTGCCAGCAGCTTAAACAGGGAGGCCTACGAGCAGTACTTC.

The J gene is TRBJ2-1, the V gene TRBV27; 8 bases are a match to TRBD2. This CDR3 is built from 16 residues. J lost 2 bases, V lost 5 bases, and 8 bases had no gene match. Germline V gene data show CDR1 as MNHEY and CDR2 as SMNVEV (reference sequence). CDR3 sequence reads: CASSPSAGVAYNEQFF. The DNA for the CDR3 is TGTGCCAGCAGTCCGTCAGCGGGAGTAGCCTACAATGAGCAGTTCTTC.

The rearrangement uses TRBV5-8 and TRBJ1-1; D may be TRBD1 (6 bases). V was trimmed by 5 bases and J by 0 bases, leaving 11 bases between them. Germline V gene lookup returns CDR1 SGHTS and CDR2 YDEGEE. This CDR3 spans 14 amino acids. The chain's CDR3 is CASRLGDMNTEAFF. As DNA, the CDR3 is TGTGCCAGCAGACTGGGGGACATGAACACTGAAGCTTTCTTT.

The chain combines TRBV6-6 with TRBJ1-1, with D unresolved. The germline V gene has CDR1 MNHNY and CDR2 SVGAGI (reference sequence). The CDR3 totals 13 residues. Trimming cost V 7 bases and J 10 bases, with 19 bases left between them. The CDR3 is CASTEAVNLGAFF. DNA for the CDR3: TGTGCCAGCACCGAGGCGGTGAACCTAGGAGCTTTCTTT.

With respect to this clone: Other DNA variants within this sample encode the same CDR3. The V call is TRBV9, the J call TRBJ1-5; TRBD1 matches 11 bases. Germline CDR1 is SGDLS and CDR2 is YYNGEE. CDR3 length equals 15 residues. V lost 2 bases to trimming and J lost 7 bases; unmatched junction nucleotides: 5. DNA for the CDR3: TGTGCCAGCAGCGTCGGGACAGGGGGAGGACAGCCCCAGCATTTT. Residues: CASSVGTGGGQPQHF.

This clone was observed a few times. The chain employs TRBV9 and TRBJ2-1, with 7 bases matching TRBD1. In germline, CDR1 is SGDLS, CDR2 YYNGEE. V shed 1 base, J shed 15 bases, and the junction held 7 bases outside the gene matches. The CDR3 runs to 12 residues. The CDR3 DNA sequence: TGTGCCAGCAGCGTAAGCGACAGGGATCCGTTCTTC. Translated, it gives CASSVSDRDPFF.

This chain links TRBV27 with TRBJ2-1; D is unclear. The CDR3 is made up of 17 amino acids. V was cut by 0 bases and J by 0 bases, with 12 bases left in between. Germline values: CDR1 MNHEY, CDR2 SMNVEV (reference sequence). The CDR3 loop reads CASSLSPARISYNEQFF. The CDR3, as DNA: TGTGCCAGCAGTTTATCTCCCGCTAGGATCTCCTACAATGAGCAGTTCTTC.

CDR3 loop: CASSEALGTSNYGYTF. The CDR3 region has the DNA TGTGCCAGCAGTGAAGCGCTAGGAACCTCTAACTATGGCTACACCTTC. This chain links TRBV6-1 with TRBJ1-2; no reliable D call. The CDR3 spans 16 residues. V shed 0 bases and J shed 0 bases, with 11 bases lying between them. CDR1 and CDR2 from the germline V gene are MNHNS and SASEGT.

The gene calls are TRBV18 and TRBJ1-1, with a possible D match to TRBD1 (6 bases). V lost 3 bases and J lost 1, with 21 bases in between. The CDR3 consists of 18 residues. Germline CDR1 is KGHSH and CDR2 is LQKENI. CDR3 DNA: TGTGCCAGCTCACCTTCGGACGGACAAAGGGGGGAGAACACTGAAGCTTTCTTT. Protein: CASSPSDGQRGENTEAFF.

This clone showed up just a few times. The chain is built from TRBV11-2 and TRBJ1-1; possible D gene TRBD1, 5 bases. The germline CDR1 and CDR2 sequences are SGHAT and FQNNGV. This CDR3 spans 13 amino acids. Trimming removed 6 bases from V and 8 bases from J, with 16 bases in between. The CDR3, as DNA: TGTGCCAGCAGTCCGGGGGGACTTTTGGAAGCTTTCTTT. Translation gives CASSPGGLLEAFF.

V gene TRBV9 combines with J gene TRBJ2-6; TRBD1 or TRBD2 may be the D gene (5 bases each). The CDR3 has 14 residues. CDR1 is SGDLS, CDR2 YYNGEE, per germline. V was pared by 3 bases and J by 2 bases, with 6 bases between. This CDR3 is CASSGGAGANVLTF. For the CDR3, the DNA is TGTGCCAGCAGCGGAGGGGCTGGGGCCAACGTCCTGACTTTC.

The count of this clone is one. The gene calls are TRBV5-6 and TRBJ2-1; D may be TRBD1 or TRBD2 (6 bases each). Trimming left V 7 bases short and J 3 bases short, with 14 bases between. The CDR3 runs 14 residues. Germline CDR1 SGHDT, CDR2 YYEEEE. The CDR3 DNA is TGTGCCAGCGCTAGGAGGGGGAGCTACAATGAGCAGTTCTTC. This sequence encodes CASARRGSYNEQFF.

This clone was found once. The rearrangement links TRBV21-1 to TRBJ2-1; TRBD1 is the table's D call and was not checked against the DNA. TRBV21-1 is given as a pseudogene. The CDR3 runs 16 residues. Here the CDR3 reads CASSKASDIENNEQFF. In nucleotides, the CDR3 is TGTGCCAGCAGCAAAGCTTCGGACATAGAAAACAATGAGCAGTTCTTC.

The rearrangement joins TRBV9 to TRBJ2-1; 10 nucleotides line up with TRBD2. The V segment lost 2 bases and the J segment 5 bases; nucleotides outside the gene matches: 4. The germline V gene encodes CDR1 SGDLS and CDR2 YYNGEE. The CDR3 totals 15 residues. CDR3 protein: CASSVTSGTDNEQFF. CDR3 DNA sequence: TGTGCCAGCAGCGTCACTAGCGGGACTGACAATGAGCAGTTCTTC.

The V call is TRBV27, the J call TRBJ2-1; D uncertain. V lost 2 bases, J lost 8 bases, and 22 bases lay in between. CDR3 length: 17 amino acids. The germline CDR1 and CDR2 sequences are MNHEY and SMNVEV (reference sequence). CDR3 protein: CASSLLTASLPPDEQFF. DNA for the CDR3: TGTGCCAGCAGTTTACTAACGGCCAGCCTACCGCCCGATGAGCAGTTCTTC.

With regard to this clone: The same CDR3 arises from other DNA sequences in this sample as well. The chain recombines TRBV27 with TRBJ2-1; no clear D gene. The germline gives CDR1 MNHEY, CDR2 SMNVEV (reference sequence). This CDR3 contains 13 residues. Trimming pared 3 bases from V and 4 bases from J, leaving 7 bases between. For the CDR3, the DNA is TGTGCCAGCAGTTTCTCTGTGTACAATGAGCAGTTCTTC. It encodes CASSFSVYNEQFF.

The genes are TRBV19 and TRBJ2-3, with 11 bases matching TRBD2. The V gene end was trimmed by 10 bases and the J gene end by 7 bases; junction bases not matched to a gene: 13. The germline V gene has CDR1 LNHDA and CDR2 SQIVND (reference sequence). The CDR3 is made up of 15 amino acids. CDR3 DNA: TGTGCCACCGCCCCCGGACTAGCGGGCATCTATACGCAGTATTTT. Its protein is CATAPGLAGIYTQYF.

The chain is built from TRBV13 and TRBJ2-3; the D gene is possibly TRBD2 (5 bases). Germline V gene sequence: CDR1 PRHDT, CDR2 FYEKMQ (reference sequence). The CDR3 is 14 amino acids. V was clipped by 6 bases and J by 2 bases, with 12 bases between them. The CDR3 reads CASSGGGLTDTQYF. DNA for the CDR3: TGTGCCAGCAGTGGCGGAGGCCTCACAGATACGCAGTATTTT.

This chain uses TRBV27 with TRBJ2-4; D is undetermined. The CDR3 consists of 13 residues. Germline CDR1 is MNHEY and CDR2 is SMNVEV (reference sequence). The V gene lost 0 bases and the J gene lost 6 bases, with 6 bases spanning the gap. CDR3 nucleotides: TGTGCCAGCAGTTTATCAATTGGAAACATTCAGTACTTC. It encodes CASSLSIGNIQYF.

V is TRBV27 and J is TRBJ2-7; 8 bases map to TRBD2. This CDR3 has 16 residues. Germline CDR1 and CDR2: MNHEY and SMNVEV (reference sequence). V gave up 0 bases and J gave up 3 bases; unmatched junction bases: 7. CDR3 nucleotide sequence: TGTGCCAGCAGTTTATCAGCGGGAGTAGGTATCTACGAGCAGTACTTC. The encoded protein is CASSLSAGVGIYEQYF.

The V and J genes are TRBV6-6 and TRBJ2-1; D is uncertain. The CDR3 length is 12 residues. V lost 6 bases and J lost 9, with 12 bases in between. Germline V gene lookup returns CDR1 MNHNY and CDR2 SVGAGI (reference sequence). CDR3 amino acids: CASSLLFGEQFF. The CDR3 DNA reads TGTGCCAGCAGCCTTCTATTCGGTGAGCAGTTCTTC.